The 11 T cell receptor beta chains presented below share a single source sample, sequenced in a study of tumor T cells in aggressive B-cell lymphoma. Sequencing was performed with immunoSEQ multiplex PCR; in TCRdb, only in-frame clones are kept and a portion is missing. The table records 1,200 or so clones, about 90% of them present only once. The specimen was tumor tissue. These receptors originate from an adult with diffuse large B cell lymphoma.

With respect to this clone: Compared with germline, one end of the junction differs, possibly owing to a read error. The chain employs TRBV5-8 and TRBJ2-3; D perhaps matches TRBD1 (6 bases). The germline CDR1 and CDR2 sequences are SGHTS and YDEGEE. The CDR3 is made up of 17 amino acids. CDR3 coding DNA: TGTGCCGGCAGCTCCGCACAGGGCTTTCCCACCACAGATACGCAGTATTTT. Amino acids: CAGSSAQGFPTTDTQYF.

The chain couples TRBV10-3 to TRBJ1-1; 9 bases are a match to TRBD1. CDR1 is ENHRY, CDR2 SYGVKD, per germline. This CDR3 is 12 amino acids long. V trimming: 10 bases; J trimming: 3 bases; junction bases outside the gene matches: 3. The CDR3 here is CATRDRDTEAFF. For the CDR3, the DNA is TGTGCCACACGGGACAGGGACACTGAAGCTTTCTTT.

The rearrangement joins TRBV29-1 to TRBJ2-7; D possibly corresponds to TRBD2 (5 bases). The CDR3 has 11 amino acids. V shed 2 bases and J shed 4 bases, with 6 bases lying between them. Germline-derived CDR1 and CDR2 are SQVTM and ANQGSEA. CDR3: CSVEREYEQYF. The DNA for the CDR3 is TGCAGCGTTGAAAGGGAGTACGAGCAGTACTTC.

This chain connects TRBV15 to TRBJ1-1; D call uncertain. Germline assignment: CDR1 LNHNV and CDR2 YYDKDF (reference sequence). Trimming removed 5 bases at V and 1 base at J, with 11 bases between. There are 14 residues in the CDR3. The DNA for the CDR3 is TGTGCCACCAGCGATCGAGGGCCGAACACTGAAGCTTTCTTT. This encodes CATSDRGPNTEAFF.

This clone has just one count. CDR3 amino acids: CASSFLTEQGETQYF. CDR3 DNA sequence: TGTGCCAGCAGCTTCCTGACAGAGCAGGGGGAGACCCAGTACTTC. This rearrangement joins TRBV11-2 to TRBJ2-5, with D possibly TRBD1 on 6 matching bases. Germline assignment: CDR1 SGHAT and CDR2 FQNNGV. V lost 3 bases and J 5 bases, leaving 16 bases between the germline ends. The length of the CDR3 is 15 residues.

The chain recombines TRBV28 with TRBJ2-1; no clear D gene. Germline V CDR1 and CDR2: MDHEN, SYDVKM. V gave up 1 base and J gave up 10 bases, with 11 bases separating them. The CDR3 is 13 residues long. The CDR3 DNA is TGTGCCAGCAGTTTATCCCACGTAGAGGAGCAGTTCTTC. It is translated as CASSLSHVEEQFF.

J is TRBJ2-7 and V is TRBV27, with no clear D. Germline assignment: CDR1 MNHEY and CDR2 SMNVEV (reference sequence). Trimming stripped 2 bases from V and 2 bases from J, with 7 bases between. The CDR3 has 13 amino acids. CDR3 coding DNA: TGTGCCAGCAGTTTAAGCCTCGCCTACGAGCAGTACTTC. Translation: CASSLSLAYEQYF.

This chain joins TRBV27 and TRBJ2-7; possibly TRBD2 for D (6 bases). Germline V lookup: CDR1 MNHEY, CDR2 SMNVEV (reference sequence). This CDR3 comprises 13 residues. Trimming removed 2 bases at V and 7 bases at J, with 12 bases between. The CDR3 DNA reads TGTGCCAGCAGTTTAGAGTTGGGGGGTGAGCAGTACTTC. It specifies CASSLELGGEQYF.

The genes are TRBV7-8 and TRBJ1-1; D uncertain. Germline-derived CDR1 and CDR2 are SGHVS and FQNEAQ. V lost 5 bases to trimming and J lost 0 bases, with 13 bases between them. The CDR3 spans 15 residues. In nucleotides, the CDR3 is TGTGCCAGCAGCCCAGGAGCGGGGTTGAACACTGAAGCTTTCTTT. This codes for CASSPGAGLNTEAFF.

The chain links TRBV5-6 to TRBJ1-2, with TRBD1 as a possible D gene (6 bases). V lost 0 bases and J lost 5, with 14 bases in between. CDR1 and CDR2 (germline): SGHDT, YYEEEE. This CDR3 has 15 amino acids. The CDR3 DNA sequence: TGTGCCAGCAGCTTGGGGGTGACAGGAGATTATGGCTACACCTTC. This translates into CASSLGVTGDYGYTF.

CDR3: CASSDRPGATNQPQHF. Written as DNA, the CDR3 is TGTGCCAGCAGCGATAGACCCGGAGCCACTAATCAGCCCCAGCATTTT. V usage is TRBV4-2 and J usage is TRBJ1-5; D call uncertain. Germline V gene lookup returns CDR1 LGHNA and CDR2 YNFKEQ. This CDR3 has 16 amino acids. Trimming pared 5 bases from V and 4 bases from J, leaving 18 bases between.